Listed below are T cell receptor beta chains from one sample, sequenced in a study of patients and donors after allogeneic stem cell transplantation. A single record per CDR3 protein comes from TCRdb applying MiXCR to the RT-PCR reads. This table holds about 410,000 distinct CDR3 sequences, under 20% found once. The material sequenced was blood, either unsorted or a sorted T cell fraction (not recorded which). The receptors come from a human donor who was either an allogeneic HSCT recipient or a stem cell or donor lymphocyte infusion donor (not recorded which). It is not recorded whose cells these are; they may come from a transplant donor. Both conserved end residues are part of each CDR3. The order of the fields is J gene, V gene, clone size, D gene, CDR3 DNA, CDR3 protein. The D gene is left open where the match is weak. Rows give clone size only sometimes, using once, few, many, or a class for an expanded clone.

TRBJ1-3 | TRBV7-9 | few | TRBD1 | TGTGCCAGCAGCTTCCACAGGGGATCTGGAAACACCATATATTTT | CASSFHRGSGNTIYF
TRBJ2-7 | TRBV6-5 | few | - | TGTGCCAGCAGTTACTCCCTCTGGGGGCGCATGGTGGAGCAGTACTTC | CASSYSLWGRMVEQYF
TRBJ2-1 | TRBV7-2 | few | TRBD1 | TGTGCCAGCAGCCCAGGGGGACCAGGGGTTGGAAATGAGCAGTTCTTC | CASSPGGPGVGNEQFF
TRBJ2-1 | TRBV6-1 | few | - | TGTGCCAGCAGTGCGGTGGGAGGCTTCAATGAGCAGTTCTTC | CASSAVGGFNEQFF
TRBJ1-2 | TRBV9 | - | - | TGTGCCAGCAGCTCCCGGGAGGGCTACACCTTC | CASSSREGYTF
TRBJ2-7 | TRBV29-1 | few | TRBD2 | TGCAGCGTGAGGACTAGCGGCTACGAGCAGTACTTC | CSVRTSGYEQYF
TRBJ2-7 | TRBV2 | few | TRBD1 | TGTGCCAGCAGGGGGGACAGCTCCTACGAGCAGTACTTC | CASRGDSSYEQYF
TRBJ1-5 | TRBV15 | few | - | TGTGCCACCAGCAGAGATCTCGGGGCGGGTCAGCCCCAGCATTTT | CATSRDLGAGQPQHF
TRBJ2-3 | TRBV5-5 | few | TRBD2 | TGTGCCAGCAGCTTCCCACTAGCGGGGCTCACAGATACGCAGTATTTT | CASSFPLAGLTDTQYF
TRBJ1-1 | TRBV2 | - | - | TGTGCCAGCAGTGACGTAAACACTGAAGCTTTCTTT | CASSDVNTEAFF
TRBJ1-1 | TRBV4-2 | few | - | TGTGCCAGCAGCCAAGGGGAGGGAAGGTTTGGGGGCGCCGGGGATGAAGCTTTCTTT | CASSQGEGRFGGAGDEAFF
TRBJ1-1 | TRBV29-1 | - | - | TGCAGCGGGGACGGCCTTCTGAACACTGAAGCTTTCTTT | CSGDGLLNTEAFF
TRBJ2-3 | TRBV4-1 | - | - | TGCGCCAGCAGCCAAGCGGGTGGGGTGGATACGCAGTATTTT | CASSQAGGVDTQYF
TRBJ2-5 | TRBV7-9 | - | - | TGTGCCAGCAGCCGCGATACACACCAAGAGACCCAGTACTTC | CASSRDTHQETQYF
TRBJ1-2 | TRBV7-2 | - | - | TGTGCCAGCAGCTCCAGAGTCCACTATGGCTACACCTTC | CASSSRVHYGYTF
TRBJ1-4 | TRBV12-3/TRBV12-4 | - | - | TGTGCCAGCAGGCGACGTGAAAAACTGTTTTTT | CASRRREKLFF
TRBJ2-1 | TRBV5-1 | - | - | TGCGCCAGCAGCTTGACGTTAGGGAGATCTGGTGGCGATGAGCAGTTCTTC | CASSLTLGRSGGDEQFF
TRBJ2-7 | TRBV10-3 | - | TRBD1 | TGTGCCATCAGTGAGACATGGGACAGTGCTACCTACGAGCAGTACTTC | CAISETWDSATYEQYF
TRBJ1-1 | TRBV12-3/TRBV12-4 | - | - | TGTGCCAGCAGCCCCTTTATTGGGACTGAAGCTTTCTTT | CASSPFIGTEAFF
TRBJ1-6 | TRBV9 | few | TRBD1 | TGTGCCAGCAGCGAGACAGGGGCATTGGTTTCACCCCTCCACTTT | CASSETGALVSPLHF
TRBJ2-7 | TRBV6-2/TRBV6-3 | - | - | TGTGCCAGCAGCCCGACTAAACGCTACGAGCAGTACTTC | CASSPTKRYEQYF
TRBJ2-7 | TRBV19 | few | - | TGTGCCAGTAGTTACGCCCAGTGGGGACACTCCTACGAGCAGTACTTC | CASSYAQWGHSYEQYF
TRBJ1-1 | TRBV5-1 | few | TRBD1 | TGCGCCAGCAGCCCGTACCCCGGGACAGGGGACACTGAAGCTTTCTTT | CASSPYPGTGDTEAFF
TRBJ2-7 | TRBV25-1 | few | - | TGTGCCAGCAGGCGACAGCTCTACGAGCAGTACTTC | CASRRQLYEQYF
TRBJ1-5 | TRBV7-9 | - | - | TGTGCCAGCAGCTCATCTACAGGGAGAAGCAATCAGCCCCAGCATTTT | CASSSSTGRSNQPQHF
TRBJ2-7 | TRBV12-3/TRBV12-4 | few | - | TGTGCCAGCACCTGGGGGCCGTCCTACGAGCAGTACTTC | CASTWGPSYEQYF
TRBJ2-3 | TRBV24-1 | - | - | TGTGCCACCAGTGACCACCGATCAGATACGCAGTATTTT | CATSDHRSDTQYF
TRBJ2-7 | TRBV5-1 | few | TRBD1 | TGCGCCAGCAGCATAGGGACAGCCCAACTCTACGAGCAGTACTTC | CASSIGTAQLYEQYF
TRBJ1-6 | TRBV18 | few | TRBD1 | TGTGCCAGCTCCCACCAGGGGGCTAGCTCCTATAATTCACCCCTCCACTTT | CASSHQGASSYNSPLHF
TRBJ2-3 | TRBV7-9 | few | TRBD2 | TGTGCCAGCAGCTTAGCCCATAAGCGGGAGGTAGGCGATACGCAGTATTTT | CASSLAHKREVGDTQYF
TRBJ2-2 | TRBV18 | - | - | TGTGCCAGCTCACCAACTGCATCGAACACCGGGGAGCTGTTTTTT | CASSPTASNTGELFF
TRBJ1-1 | TRBV5-1 | - | - | TGCGCCAGCAGCTTGGCCGCAGGGCACACTGAAGCTTTCTTT | CASSLAAGHTEAFF
TRBJ1-1 | TRBV6-6 | many | - | TGTGCCAGCAGTTATGTAAACACTGAAGCTTTCTTT | CASSYVNTEAFF
TRBJ2-7 | TRBV9 | - | - | TGTGCCAGCAGCGACAACTCCTACGAGCAGTACTTC | CASSDNSYEQYF
TRBJ1-3 | TRBV5-1 | many | - | TGCGCCAGCAGCTTAGAAGGTGGAACAACAGGAAACACCATATATTTT | CASSLEGGTTGNTIYF
TRBJ2-4 | TRBV30 | - | TRBD1 | TGTGCCTGGAGTGGTCGGACAGGGAAAAGAAACATTCAGTACTTC | CAWSGRTGKRNIQYF
TRBJ2-1 | TRBV25-1 | - | - | TGTGCCAGCAGTGCTGAAAACTACAATGAGCAGTTCTTC | CASSAENYNEQFF
TRBJ1-1 | TRBV3-1 | - | - | TGTGCCAGCAGCCAAATTGGGGGGGTGGAGAACACTGAAGCTTTCTTT | CASSQIGGVENTEAFF
TRBJ1-1 | TRBV7-9 | few | TRBD1 | TGTGCCAGCAGCTCCTACCCTGGGACAGGCGTTAACACTGAAGCTTTCTTT | CASSSYPGTGVNTEAFF
TRBJ1-2 | TRBV18 | - | TRBD1 | TGTGCCAGCTCACTACAACAACTACAGGGGGCTGGTGCGTTTGGCTACACCTTC | CASSLQQLQGAGAFGYTF
TRBJ2-7 | TRBV7-2 | - | - | TGTGCCAGCACCGTCTGGGGGAAGCAGTACTTC | CASTVWGKQYF
TRBJ2-3 | TRBV11-2 | few | TRBD2 | TGTGCCAGCAGCTCAAGGACTAGAGATACGCAGTATTTT | CASSSRTRDTQYF
TRBJ2-5 | TRBV7-2 | few | - | TGTGCCAGCAGCTCGGGACTGCCGTTGGAGACCCAGTACTTC | CASSSGLPLETQYF
TRBJ2-7 | TRBV10-3 | - | - | TGTGCCATCGGGGCAGGTCTAAAGAACGAGCAGTACTTC | CAIGAGLKNEQYF
TRBJ2-1 | TRBV20-1 | few | TRBD1 | TGCAGTGCTATAGCGTTAACAGGGGGCGCGTTAAGATTCTTC | CSAIALTGGALRFF
TRBJ2-7 | TRBV6-1 | few | TRBD1 | TGTGCCAGCACTCCGAACAGGGGAACCTACGAGCAGTACTTC | CASTPNRGTYEQYF
TRBJ2-1 | TRBV24-1 | - | - | TGTGCCACCAGTGCTCGCGAGGGCCTCAGCTCCTACAATGAGCAGTTCTTC | CATSAREGLSSYNEQFF
TRBJ1-2 | TRBV18 | once | - | TGTGCCAGCTCACCAGTTGGGGGTGGCTACACCTTC | CASSPVGGGYTF
TRBJ1-2 | TRBV6-1 | few | - | TGTGCCAGCAGTGAAGGACAGGACTATGGCTACACCTTC | CASSEGQDYGYTF
TRBJ2-5 | TRBV11-2 | - | - | TGTGCCAGCAGCTTATTTAAAATTCGGGGGTTTCAAGAGACCCAGTACTTC | CASSLFKIRGFQETQYF
TRBJ1-5 | TRBV20-1 | few | - | TGCAGTGCTATTCTCTGGGGTAGCAATCAGCCCCAGCATTTT | CSAILWGSNQPQHF
TRBJ1-4 | TRBV4-2 | - | - | TGTGCCAGCAGCCAAGGGTGGAGCGAGGAAAAACTGTTTTTT | CASSQGWSEEKLFF
TRBJ2-3 | TRBV5-1 | - | TRBD2 | TGCGCCAGCAGCTTGGGCGGGGGGACTCCCACAGATACGCAGTATTTT | CASSLGGGTPTDTQYF
TRBJ2-7 | TRBV20-1 | few | TRBD2 | TGCAGTTTACCGGGACTAGCGGGAGGTAGGGGCGAGCAGTACTTC | CSLPGLAGGRGEQYF
TRBJ2-3 | TRBV24-1 | few | - | TGTGCCACCAGTGGAATGTGGCCTGATACGCAGTATTTT | CATSGMWPDTQYF
TRBJ2-7 | TRBV21-1 | few | - | TGTGCCAGCAGCAACCTATACGAGCAGTACTTC | CASSNLYEQYF
TRBJ1-4 | TRBV27 | - | TRBD1 | TGTGCCAGCAGTTCAGGTCCGGGACAGGTTAATGAAAAACTGTTTTTT | CASSSGPGQVNEKLFF